These 18 T cell receptor beta chains came from one sample sequenced in a study of blood T cell repertoires in COVID-19. Sequencing was performed with immunoSEQ multiplex PCR; in TCRdb, only in-frame clones are kept and a portion is missing. The repertoire holds under 120,000 clones, with about 75% as singletons. Sequencing was carried out using peripheral blood. The receptor set was obtained from a man at least 80 years old with acute or convalescent COVID-19.

The chain has TRBV5-4 and TRBJ1-6; a weak D match, TRBD1 (5 bases). CDR1 SGHNT and CDR2 YYREEE come from the germline V gene (reference sequence). V was clipped by 3 bases and J by 7 bases, with 17 bases between them. This CDR3 spans 16 amino acids. The CDR3 bases are TGTGCCAGCAGCTGGGGGGGAAACCCGCTCAATTCACCCCTCCACTTT. It is translated as CASSWGGNPLNSPLHF.

The rearrangement uses TRBV7-9 and TRBJ2-2; tentatively, D is TRBD2 (7 bases). Deletions cut 11 bases from V and 4 bases from J, with 20 bases between. The CDR3 sequence is 15 residues long. Germline V gives CDR1 SEHNR, CDR2 FQNEAQ (reference sequence). The CDR3, as DNA: TGTGCCCGCAATAGGGGGGAGGGAGCCACCGGGGAGCTGTTTTTT. Translation: CARNRGEGATGELFF.

This chain links TRBV7-2 with TRBJ2-1; maybe TRBD2 (5 bases). The CDR3 contains 16 residues. CDR1 and CDR2 from the germline V gene are SGHTA and FQGNSA. Trimming removed 1 base at V and 0 bases at J, with 10 bases between. This CDR3 reads CASSLVPGGSYNEQFF. The CDR3 DNA reads as TGTGCCAGCAGCTTAGTTCCAGGAGGCTCCTACAATGAGCAGTTCTTC.

The chain uses TRBV15 and TRBJ1-2, with unresolved D. Per germline, CDR1 LNHNV and CDR2 YYDKDF (reference sequence). The CDR3 is made up of 14 amino acids. The V and J ends lost 1 base and 7 bases respectively, with 13 bases between them. Here the CDR3 reads CATSRAELEGGYTF. The DNA for the CDR3 is TGTGCCACCAGCAGAGCAGAACTAGAGGGTGGCTACACCTTC.

V is TRBV6-6 and J is TRBJ1-3; perhaps TRBD1 as D (6 bases). CDR3 length: 14 amino acids. V was cut by 6 bases and J by 0 bases, with 9 bases left in between. Germline V lookup: CDR1 MNHNY, CDR2 SVGAGI (reference sequence). The CDR3 is CASREQGSGNTIYF. The CDR3 DNA reads as TGTGCCAGCAGGGAACAGGGCTCTGGAAACACCATATATTTT.

The table lists this clone with a count of one. CDR3: CAGRVAGGPGEQYF. The DNA for the CDR3 is TGTGCCGGAAGGGTAGCGGGAGGGCCGGGAGAGCAGTACTTC. The rearrangement links TRBV30 to TRBJ2-7; 11 bases align to TRBD2. The V gene end was trimmed by 8 bases and the J gene end by 7 bases; junction bases not matched to a gene: 13. Germline V gene lookup returns CDR1 GTSNPN and CDR2 SVGIG (reference sequence). The CDR3 totals 14 residues.

V usage is TRBV24-1 and J usage is TRBJ2-3; TRBD2 matches 7 bases. CDR1 is KGHDR and CDR2 is SFDVKD in the germline V gene. There are 16 residues in the CDR3. V shed 3 bases and J 0 bases; nucleotides not matched to a gene: 5. CDR3 sequence: CATSDPTSPSTDTQYF. The CDR3 region has the DNA TGTGCCACCAGTGATCCGACTAGCCCTAGCACAGATACGCAGTATTTT.

The rearrangement uses TRBV20-1 and TRBJ2-3; 7 nucleotides line up with TRBD2. This CDR3 has 16 residues. V shed 3 bases and J 1 base; nucleotides not matched to a gene: 10. Germline-derived CDR1 and CDR2 are DFQATT and SNEGSKA (reference sequence). CDR3 amino acids: CSASRLASFGTDTQYF. The CDR3 nucleotides are TGCAGTGCTAGTCGACTAGCTTCTTTTGGCACAGATACGCAGTATTTT.

This chain connects TRBV5-1 to TRBJ2-7; TRBD1 matches at 8 bases. CDR1 and CDR2 from the germline V gene are SGHRS and YFSETQ. The trim removed 4 bases at V and 7 bases at J, leaving 7 bases unmatched. This CDR3 is built from 13 residues. The CDR3: CASSEDRAEEQYF. The CDR3, as DNA: TGCGCCAGCAGCGAGGACAGGGCGGAAGAGCAGTACTTC.

This chain uses TRBV7-6 with TRBJ2-1, with TRBD1 identical over 8 bases. CDR3 length: 18 amino acids. The V segment lost 2 bases and the J segment 6 bases; nucleotides outside the gene matches: 15. Germline assignment: CDR1 SGHVS and CDR2 FNYEAQ. CDR3 region: CASSLYTSRQGTSNEQFF. The CDR3 coding sequence is TGTGCCAGCAGCTTATATACTAGCCGACAGGGGACCAGCAATGAGCAGTTCTTC. Full variable domain (remainder filled in from reference TRBV7-6 and TRBJ2-1): GAGVSQSPRYKVTKRGQDVALRCDPISGHVSLYWYRQALGQGPEFLTYFNYEAQQDKSGLPNDRFSAERPEGSISTLTIQRTEQRDSAMYRCASSLYTSRQGTSNEQFFGPGTRLTVL.

This clone was seen more than once but under ten times. The gene calls are TRBV6-2 or TRBV6-3 and TRBJ1-2, with TRBD1 matching 9 bases. Germline CDR1 reads MNHEY; CDR2 reads SVGEGT. With V trimmed by 4 bases and J by 4 bases, 10 bases remained unmatched. The CDR3 loop spans 16 amino acids. DNA of the CDR3: TGTGCCAGCAGTTCTCTCCCGGGACAGGGAAGCTATGGCTACACCTTC. Translation: CASSSLPGQGSYGYTF.

This rearrangement joins TRBV14 to TRBJ2-3; maybe TRBD1 (5 bases). The CDR3 length is 17 residues. V lost 0 bases and J lost 0, with 13 bases in between. Germline CDR1 and CDR2: SGHDN and FVKESK. The DNA for the CDR3 is TGTGCCAGCAGCCAAGAGAATCCAGGGATGAGCACAGATACGCAGTATTTT. This gives the protein CASSQENPGMSTDTQYF.

The rearrangement uses TRBV18 and TRBJ2-1; 7 bases are shared with TRBD2. The V gene's germline CDR1 is KGHSH and CDR2 LQKENI. The CDR3 is made up of 16 amino acids. After removal of 5 bases from V and 2 bases from J, the junction contained 9 bases not matched to a gene. The CDR3 protein is CASSGFKAGAYNEQFF. CDR3 DNA sequence: TGTGCCAGCTCAGGTTTTAAGGCGGGAGCCTACAATGAGCAGTTCTTC.

The J gene is TRBJ2-5, the V gene TRBV19, with 7 bases aligning to TRBD1. The CDR3 contains 15 residues. J gave up 9 bases and V 6 bases, and 16 bases lay outside the gene matches. Germline values: CDR1 LNHDA, CDR2 SQIVND (reference sequence). The CDR3 loop reads CASSQQDRPGSAQYF. In DNA, the CDR3 is TGTGCCAGTAGCCAACAGGACAGGCCCGGCTCGGCCCAGTACTTC.

This chain links TRBV19 with TRBJ1-5; 7 bases align to TRBD1. CDR1 and CDR2 (germline): LNHDA, SQIVND (reference sequence). V dropped 8 bases and J dropped 4; count of bases not matched to a gene: 5. The CDR3 is 13 residues long. This chain's CDR3 is CASCKQGNQPQHF. CDR3 coding DNA: TGTGCCAGTTGTAAACAGGGGAATCAGCCCCAGCATTTT. The full variable domain, completed using reference TRBV19 and TRBJ1-5, is DGGITQSPKYLFRKEGQNVTLSCEQNLNHDAMYWYRQDPGQGLRLIYYSQIVNDFQKGDIAEGYSVSREKKESFPLTVTSAQKNPTAFYLCASCKQGNQPQHFGDGTRLSIL.

The CDR3, as DNA: TGTGCCAGCAGTGACTGGCACTCCTACGAGCAGTACTTC. Translated, it gives CASSDWHSYEQYF. V and J are TRBV2 and TRBJ2-7; D remains ambiguous. The germline CDR1 and CDR2 sequences are SNHLY and FYNNEI. The ends were cut back, 3 bases at V and 0 bases at J, with 6 bases in the middle. CDR3 length: 13 amino acids.

This clone was observed a few times. The genes are TRBV5-8 and TRBJ2-1, with D maybe TRBD2 (5 bases). CDR1 is SGHTS and CDR2 is YDEGEE in the germline V gene. V lost 0 bases and J 7 bases, leaving 17 bases between the germline ends. The length of the CDR3 is 16 residues. The CDR3 here is CASSLVAGSRSNEQFF. The DNA of the CDR3 is TGTGCCAGCAGCTTGGTTGCGGGCTCTCGGTCGAATGAGCAGTTCTTC.

The chain couples TRBV6-5 to TRBJ2-5; TRBD1 agrees at 9 bases. Losses at the gene ends were 5 bases for V and 4 bases for J; bases not matched to a gene: 2. In germline, CDR1 is MNHEY, CDR2 SVGAGI. CDR3 size: 13 residues. The CDR3 DNA sequence: TGTGCCAGCAGTCCGGACAGGGGAGAGACCCAGTACTTC. Translating gives CASSPDRGETQYF.